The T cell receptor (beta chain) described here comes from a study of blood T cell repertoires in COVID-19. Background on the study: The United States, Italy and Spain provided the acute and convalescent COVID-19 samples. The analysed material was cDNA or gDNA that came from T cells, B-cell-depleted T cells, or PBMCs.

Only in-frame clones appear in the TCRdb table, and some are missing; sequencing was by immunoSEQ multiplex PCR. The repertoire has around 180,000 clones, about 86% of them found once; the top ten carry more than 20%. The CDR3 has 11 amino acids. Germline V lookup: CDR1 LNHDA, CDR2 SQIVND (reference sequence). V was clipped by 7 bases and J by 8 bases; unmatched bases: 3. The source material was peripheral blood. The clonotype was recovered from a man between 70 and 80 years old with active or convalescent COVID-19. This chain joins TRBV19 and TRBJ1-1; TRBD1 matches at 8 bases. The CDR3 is CASIWTGEAFF. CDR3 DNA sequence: TGTGCCAGTATCTGGACAGGGGAAGCTTTCTTT.